This TCR beta chain was sequenced for a study of CD8+CD57+ T cells in acquired aplastic anemia. Study findings and constraints: Between patients and controls, 25 to 35 CD8+ CDR3 sequences were found in common. Patients and controls had CD8+ Simpson's diversity values that were not significantly distinct.

Individuals selected for sequencing had exhibited CD8+CD57+ cell expansion on flow cytometry. With no exception, the patients had severe acquired aplastic anemia. Each patient gave a blood sample that was collected before any therapy had been received. Worth noting for this clonotype: What it binds is not known.

TCR beta VDJ and CDR3 profiling used genomic DNA as template. TCRdb re-analysed the reads in MiXCR, keeping a single row per CDR3 protein. The repertoire consists of fewer than 200,000 distinct CDR3 sequences, with 47% occurring once and the leading ten covering more than 0.85%. Germline V lookup: CDR1 SGHRS, CDR2 YFSETQ. This CDR3 spans 15 amino acids. V dropped 3 bases and J dropped 3 bases, with 14 bases sitting between them. The V call is TRBV5-1, the J call TRBJ2-3; tentatively, D is TRBD1 (6 bases). The receptor's source is a human donor with aplastic anemia. Sample: sorted CD4+, CD8+, or CD8+CD57+ T cells (not recorded which) from PBMCs. The CDR3 region is CASSYGQGSTDTQYF. The CDR3 coding sequence is TGCGCCAGCAGCTACGGGCAGGGGAGTACAGATACGCAGTATTTT.